Shown below are 3 T cell receptor beta chains from a single sample sequenced in a study of T cell responses to AZD1222 COVID-19 vaccine. Libraries were prepared by immunoSEQ multiplex PCR; TCRdb keeps only in-frame clonotypes and omits some of them. The table lists 140,000 to 150,000 clones, 80% to 95% of them singletons. The starting material was peripheral blood, obtained on day 0 of MenACWY control vaccination. These receptors were collected from an adult in good health.

This rearrangement joins TRBV19 to TRBJ1-1; D gene uncertain. The germline V gene encodes CDR1 LNHDA and CDR2 SQIVND (reference sequence). The V end was cut by 4 bases, the J end by 1 base, with 7 bases between. There are 13 residues in the CDR3. DNA of the CDR3: TGTGCCAGTAGTACAGGTACGAACACTGAAGCTTTCTTT. It codes for CASSTGTNTEAFF.

The chain recombines TRBV10-3 with TRBJ2-6; TRBD1 matches 12 bases. Germline CDR1 is ENHRY and CDR2 is SYGVKD. The CDR3 extends over 19 amino acids. V was clipped by 8 bases and J by 0 bases; unmatched bases: 11. CDR3 DNA sequence: TGTGCCATCGGCCCGGGACAGGGGGCAACCCTCTCTGGGGCCAACGTCCTGACTTTC. Its protein product is CAIGPGQGATLSGANVLTF.

The rearrangement links TRBV5-4 to TRBJ1-3; D is unclear. V lost 4 bases and J 0 bases, leaving 14 bases between the germline ends. The CDR3 consists of 16 residues. Germline CDR1 reads SGHNT; CDR2 reads YYREEE (reference sequence). The CDR3 loop is CASSDARGNSGNTIYF. In DNA form, the CDR3 reads TGTGCCAGCAGCGACGCACGAGGAAACTCTGGAAACACCATATATTTT.